Listed here is a single TCR beta chain. Its target is not known. This specimen belongs to a study of CXCR4 blockade with PD-1 therapy in pancreatic cancer. The study's findings and limits: Without paired alpha-beta data, shared specificity of dominant clones is unconfirmed. Frequent tumor clones were encoded by many distinct rearrangements, suggesting shared antigens.

The CDR3 length is 15 residues. In germline, CDR1 is GTSNPN, CDR2 SVGIG (reference sequence). Trimming left V 0 bases short and J 2 bases short, with 12 bases between. Generated by immunoSEQ multiplex PCR, the TCRdb table keeps only in-frame clones and is missing some. The table shows roughly 15,000 clones, with around 72% occurring only once. The receptor was isolated from a human donor with pancreatic ductal adenocarcinoma. The rearrangement uses TRBV30 and TRBJ2-3; a possible D gene is TRBD2 (5 bases). Sequenced input: tumor tissue. CDR3 sequence reads: CAWSVFGRATDTQYF. DNA of the CDR3: TGTGCCTGGAGTGTATTTGGGCGGGCCACAGATACGCAGTATTTT.